A single sample gave rise to the 4 T cell receptor beta chains below, sequenced in a study of T cells after yellow fever vaccination. TCRdb ran MiXCR on the 5' RACE reads and lists one entry per CDR3 protein. The table shows hundreds of thousands of distinct CDR3 sequences, with around 13% occurring only once. Sequenced here: CD4+ T cells sorted from PBMCs, sampled 15 days after the yellow fever booster vaccination. These receptors came from a man aged 18-30 years who received the YFV17D yellow fever vaccine.

The rearrangement links TRBV4-3 to TRBJ1-6; no firm D call. Trimming cost V 1 base and J 5 bases, with 9 bases left between them. CDR3 length equals 15 residues. Looked up from germline, CDR1 is LGHNA and CDR2 is YSLEER. The CDR3: CASSQGSTNNSPLHF. In DNA form, the CDR3 reads TGCGCCAGCAGCCAAGGCAGTACGAATAATTCACCCCTCCACTTT.

This clonotype was counted only a few times. The chain carries TRBV6-2 or TRBV6-3 and TRBJ2-7, with D tentatively TRBD1 (5 bases). The germline gives CDR1 MNHEY, CDR2 SVGEGT. V lost 3 bases, J lost 0 bases, and 21 bases lay in between. The CDR3 sequence is 18 residues long. The CDR3 loop reads CASSYQVGQDTNSYEQYF. As DNA, the CDR3 is TGTGCCAGCAGTTATCAGGTCGGTCAGGACACTAACTCCTACGAGCAGTACTTC.

The rearrangement joins TRBV29-1 to TRBJ2-3, with 7 bases identical to TRBD2. The V segment lost 4 bases and the J segment 2 bases; nucleotides outside the gene matches: 3. The length of the CDR3 is 13 residues. Germline-derived CDR1 and CDR2 are SQVTM and ANQGSEA. The CDR3 DNA reads TGCAGCGTTGCCGGGGGGAACACAGATACGCAGTATTTT. Its translation is CSVAGGNTDTQYF.

A few counts support this clonotype. V and J are TRBV7-2 and TRBJ1-1; a weak D match, TRBD1 (5 bases). This CDR3 region has 15 residues. Trimming cost V 1 base and J 3 bases, with 12 bases left between them. The germline V gene encodes CDR1 SGHTA and CDR2 FQGNSA. CDR3 protein: CASSLVGGVYTEAFF. Here the CDR3 DNA reads TGTGCCAGCAGCTTAGTGGGAGGGGTGTACACTGAAGCTTTCTTT.